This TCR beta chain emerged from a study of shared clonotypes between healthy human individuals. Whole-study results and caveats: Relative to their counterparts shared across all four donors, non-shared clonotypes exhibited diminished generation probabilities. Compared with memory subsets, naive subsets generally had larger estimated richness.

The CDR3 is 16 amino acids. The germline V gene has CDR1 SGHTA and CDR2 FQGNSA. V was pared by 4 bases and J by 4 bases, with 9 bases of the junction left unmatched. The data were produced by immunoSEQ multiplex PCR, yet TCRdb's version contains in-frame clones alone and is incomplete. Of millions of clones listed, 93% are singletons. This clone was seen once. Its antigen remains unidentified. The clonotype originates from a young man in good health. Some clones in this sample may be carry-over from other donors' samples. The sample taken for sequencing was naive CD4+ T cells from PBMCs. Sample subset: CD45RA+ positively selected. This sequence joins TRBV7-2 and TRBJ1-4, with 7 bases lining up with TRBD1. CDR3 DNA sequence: TGTGCCAGCAGCTCTCGAGACAGGGACATTAATGAAAAACTGTTTTTT. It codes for CASSSRDRDINEKLFF. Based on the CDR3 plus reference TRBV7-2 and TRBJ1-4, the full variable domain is GAGVSQSPSNKVTEKGKDVELRCDPISGHTALYWYRQSLGQGLEFLIYFQGNSAPDKSGLPSDRFSAERTGGSVSTLTIQRTQQEDSAVYLCASSSRDRDINEKLFFGSGTQLSVL.